This TCR beta chain was obtained from a study of neurological immune-mediated disorders. One entry per CDR3 protein, called by TCRdb with MiXCR from the 5' RACE reads. Of around 90,000 distinct CDR3 sequences listed, roughly 13% are singletons. The CDR3 is 13 residues long. The V gene lost 3 bases and the J gene lost 5 bases, with 8 bases spanning the gap. CDR1 is SGHRS and CDR2 is YFSETQ in the germline V gene. Time point denoted: longitudinal time-point 2. This clonotype has ten or more counts. Source material: PBMCs. The TCR originated in a female donor with HTLV-1-associated myelopathy (HAM/TSP). This chain joins TRBV5-1 and TRBJ2-2, with D unresolved. In DNA, the CDR3 is TGCGCCAGCAGCTCGCGGTCAACCGGGGAGCTGTTTTTT. The encoded protein is CASSSRSTGELFF.